Below, 5 T cell receptor beta chains from the same sample are listed, as sequenced in a study of T-cell memory formation after mild COVID-19. TCRdb re-called the 5' RACE reads with MiXCR, one entry per CDR3 protein. The top ten hold under 25% of the sample, which has about 190,000 distinct CDR3 sequences, about 21% seen once. Input material: PBMCs or a T cell subset sorted from them (not recorded which). All receptors come from an adult woman who had mild COVID-19 (a few samples of this study predate the infection). Cell type and time point are not known.

This clonotype has only one observation. This rearrangement joins TRBV12-3 or TRBV12-4 to TRBJ2-1; 7 bases are shared with TRBD2. The ends lost 6 bases at V and 6 bases at J; junction bases unmatched: 8. The CDR3 is 14 amino acids. CDR3 DNA sequence: TGTGCCAGCAGCCCCTGGTCTAGCGGCAATGAGCAGTTCTTC. Its translation is CASSPWSSGNEQFF.

V and J are TRBV2 and TRBJ2-3; maybe TRBD1 (5 bases). Germline assignment: CDR1 SNHLY and CDR2 FYNNEI. Deletions cut 2 bases from V and 2 bases from J, with 11 bases between. The CDR3 length is 15 residues. The CDR3 spells CASSESPGYTDTQYF. The CDR3 nucleotides read TGTGCCAGCAGTGAAAGTCCAGGGTACACAGATACGCAGTATTTT.

The V call is TRBV24-1, the J call TRBJ1-2; D might be TRBD1 (6 bases). The CDR3 sequence is 12 residues long. V was trimmed by 5 bases and J by 7 bases, leaving 10 bases between them. Germline values: CDR1 KGHDR, CDR2 SFDVKD. In DNA, the CDR3 is TGTGCCACCAGTGGACAGGTCGGTGGCTACACCTTC. Residues: CATSGQVGGYTF.

The chain carries TRBV11-2 and TRBJ2-1; 9 bases match TRBD2. CDR1 is SGHAT and CDR2 is FQNNGV in the germline V gene. The trim removed 5 bases at V and 6 bases at J, leaving 8 bases unmatched. This CDR3 region has 15 residues. The CDR3 nucleotides read TGTGCCAGCAGCCCTCCGCCTAGCGGGATCAATGAGCAGTTCTTC. Translating it yields CASSPPPSGINEQFF. The whole variable domain, filled in from reference TRBV11-2 and TRBJ2-1, reads EAGVAQSPRYKIIEKRQSVAFWCNPISGHATLYWYQQILGQGPKLLIQFQNNGVVDDSQLPKDRFSAERLKGVDSTLKIQPAKLEDSAVYLCASSPPPSGINEQFFGPGTRLTVL.

This clonotype was seen more than once but under ten times. The V and J genes are TRBV11-1 and TRBJ2-2; TRBD1 is a possible D gene (5 bases). The CDR3 has 14 amino acids. Trimming shortened V by 2 bases and J by 4 bases, and 8 bases separated the two germline ends. Germline assignment: CDR1 SGHAT and CDR2 FQDESV (reference sequence). The CDR3 DNA reads TGTGCCAGCAGCTTAAGACAGCTCACCGGGGAGCTGTTTTTT. This codes for CASSLRQLTGELFF.